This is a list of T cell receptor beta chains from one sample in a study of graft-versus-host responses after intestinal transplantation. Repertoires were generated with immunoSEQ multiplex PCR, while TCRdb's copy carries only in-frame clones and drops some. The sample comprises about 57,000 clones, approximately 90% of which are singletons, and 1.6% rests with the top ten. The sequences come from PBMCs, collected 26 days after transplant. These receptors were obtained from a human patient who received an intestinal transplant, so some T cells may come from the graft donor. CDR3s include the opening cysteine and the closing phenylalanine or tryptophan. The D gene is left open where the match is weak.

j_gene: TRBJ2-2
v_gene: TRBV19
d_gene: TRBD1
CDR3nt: TGTGCCAGTAGTGGCCAGGGGGCAGGCACCGGGGAGCTGTTTTTT
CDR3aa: CASSGQGAGTGELFF

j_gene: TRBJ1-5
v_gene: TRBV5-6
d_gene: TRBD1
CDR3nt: TGTGCCAGCAGCGGACAGGGGTATAGCAATCAGCCCCAGCATTTT
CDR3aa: CASSGQGYSNQPQHF

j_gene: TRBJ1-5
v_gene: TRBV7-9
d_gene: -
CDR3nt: TGTGCCAGCAGTCGGGGAACGAGTTATCAGCCCCAGCATTTT
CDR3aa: CASSRGTSYQPQHF

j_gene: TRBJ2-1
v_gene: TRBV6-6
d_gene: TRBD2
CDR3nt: TGTGCCAGCAGGCGGCGGGAGGGCAATGAGCAGTTCTTC
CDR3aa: CASRRREGNEQFF

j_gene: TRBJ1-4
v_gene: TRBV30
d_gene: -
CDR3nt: TGTGCCTGGAGTGTACCCGGGGAAGCTAATGAAAAACTGTTTTTT
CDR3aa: CAWSVPGEANEKLFF

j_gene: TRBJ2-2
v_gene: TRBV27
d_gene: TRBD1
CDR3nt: TGTGCCAGCAGTTCCCTGGACAGGGCACACACCGGGGAGCTGTTTTTT
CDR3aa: CASSSLDRAHTGELFF

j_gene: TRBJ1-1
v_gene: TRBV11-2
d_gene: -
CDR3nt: TGTGCCAGCAGCTTAAGAGGGACTGAAGCTTTCTTT
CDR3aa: CASSLRGTEAFF

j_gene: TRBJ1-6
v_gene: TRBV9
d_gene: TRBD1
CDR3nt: TGTGCCAGCACGACGGGGGACAGAGCTTCACCCCTCCACTTT
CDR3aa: CASTTGDRASPLHF

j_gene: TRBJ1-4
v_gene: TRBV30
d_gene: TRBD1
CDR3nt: TGTGCCTGGAGATCTTATCACAGGGGTTTGGAAAAACTGTTTTTT
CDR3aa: CAWRSYHRGLEKLFF

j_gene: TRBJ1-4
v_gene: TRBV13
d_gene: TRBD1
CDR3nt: TGTGCCAGCAGCTCAACCGAGACAGGGGATGAAAAACTGTTTTTT
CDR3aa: CASSSTETGDEKLFF

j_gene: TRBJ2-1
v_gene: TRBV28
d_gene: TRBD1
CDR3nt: TGTGCCAGCAGTAGTTTTGGGGACAGGACGGCGGGGCTGGGAAATGAGCAGTTCTTC
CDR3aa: CASSSFGDRTAGLGNEQFF

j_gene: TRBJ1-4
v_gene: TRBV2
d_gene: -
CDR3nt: TGTGCCAGCAGTGAGCAGATAACTAATGAAAAACTGTTTTTT
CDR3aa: CASSEQITNEKLFF

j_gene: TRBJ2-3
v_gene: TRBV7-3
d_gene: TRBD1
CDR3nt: TGTGCCAGCAGCCTAGGGACAGGGAAGGATACGCAGTATTTT
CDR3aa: CASSLGTGKDTQYF

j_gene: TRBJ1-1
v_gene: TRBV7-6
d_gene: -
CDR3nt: TGTGCCAGCAGCCCCACAGGGAACACTGAAGCTTTCTTT
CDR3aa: CASSPTGNTEAFF

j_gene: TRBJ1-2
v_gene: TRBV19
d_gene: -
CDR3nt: TGTGCCAGTAGGCCGGGAGCTAACTATGGCTACACCTTC
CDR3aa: CASRPGANYGYTF

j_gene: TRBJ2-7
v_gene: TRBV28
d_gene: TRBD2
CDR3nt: TGTGCCAGCAGTTCGAGGCTAGCGGGAGCCGGTGGTGAGCAGTACTTC
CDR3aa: CASSSRLAGAGGEQYF

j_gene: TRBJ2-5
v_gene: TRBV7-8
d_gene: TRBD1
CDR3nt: TGTGCCAGCAGCACCGAAGGGACAGGGGTCGGGGAGACCCAGTACTTC
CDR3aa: CASSTEGTGVGETQYF